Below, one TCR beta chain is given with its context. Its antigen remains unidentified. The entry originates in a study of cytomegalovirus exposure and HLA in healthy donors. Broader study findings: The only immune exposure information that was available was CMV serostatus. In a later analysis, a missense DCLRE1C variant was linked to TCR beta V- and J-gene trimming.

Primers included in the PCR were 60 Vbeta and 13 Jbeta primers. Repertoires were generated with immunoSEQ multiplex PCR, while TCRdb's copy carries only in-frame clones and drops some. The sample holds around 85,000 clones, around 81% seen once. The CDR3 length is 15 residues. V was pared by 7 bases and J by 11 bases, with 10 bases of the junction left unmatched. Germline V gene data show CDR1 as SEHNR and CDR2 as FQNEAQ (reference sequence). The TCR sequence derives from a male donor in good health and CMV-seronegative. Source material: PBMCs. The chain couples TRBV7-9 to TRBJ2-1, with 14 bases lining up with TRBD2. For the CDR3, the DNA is TGTGCCAGCAAACCGGGACTAGCGGGGGAGGCTCAGCAGTTCTTC. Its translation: CASKPGLAGEAQQFF.